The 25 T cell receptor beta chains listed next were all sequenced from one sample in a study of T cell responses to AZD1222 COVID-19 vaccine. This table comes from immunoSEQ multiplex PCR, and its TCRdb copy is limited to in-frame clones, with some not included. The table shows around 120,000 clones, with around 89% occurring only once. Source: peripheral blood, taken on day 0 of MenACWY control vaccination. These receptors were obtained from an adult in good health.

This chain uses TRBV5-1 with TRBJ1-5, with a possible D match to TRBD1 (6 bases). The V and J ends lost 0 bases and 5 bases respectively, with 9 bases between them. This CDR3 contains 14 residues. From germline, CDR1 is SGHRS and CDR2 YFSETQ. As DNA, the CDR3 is TGCGCCAGCAGCTTGGCCCCAGGGGATCAGCCCCAGCATTTT. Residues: CASSLAPGDQPQHF.

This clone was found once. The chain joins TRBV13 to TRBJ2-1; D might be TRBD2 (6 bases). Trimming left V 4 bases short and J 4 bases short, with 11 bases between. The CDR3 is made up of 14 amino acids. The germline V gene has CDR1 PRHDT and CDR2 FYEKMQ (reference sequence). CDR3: CASSSLADYNEQFF. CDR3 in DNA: TGTGCCAGCAGCTCTTTAGCGGATTACAATGAGCAGTTCTTC.

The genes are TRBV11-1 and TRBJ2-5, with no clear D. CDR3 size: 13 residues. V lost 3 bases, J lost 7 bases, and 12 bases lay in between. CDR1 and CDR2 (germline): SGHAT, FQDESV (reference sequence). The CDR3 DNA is TGTGCCAGCAGCTTTAGGCCTTCGGGGACCCAGTACTTC. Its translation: CASSFRPSGTQYF.

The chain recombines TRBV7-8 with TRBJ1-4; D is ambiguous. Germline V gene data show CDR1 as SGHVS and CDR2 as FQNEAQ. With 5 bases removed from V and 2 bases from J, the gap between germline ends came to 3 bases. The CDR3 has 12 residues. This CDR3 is CASSPTNEKLFF. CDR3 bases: TGTGCCAGCAGCCCCACTAATGAAAAACTGTTTTTT.

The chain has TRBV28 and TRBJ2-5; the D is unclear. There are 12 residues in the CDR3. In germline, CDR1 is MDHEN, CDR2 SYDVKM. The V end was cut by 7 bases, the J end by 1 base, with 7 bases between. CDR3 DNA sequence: TGTGCCAGCATGCGTCGCCAAGAGACCCAGTACTTC. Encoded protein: CASMRRQETQYF.

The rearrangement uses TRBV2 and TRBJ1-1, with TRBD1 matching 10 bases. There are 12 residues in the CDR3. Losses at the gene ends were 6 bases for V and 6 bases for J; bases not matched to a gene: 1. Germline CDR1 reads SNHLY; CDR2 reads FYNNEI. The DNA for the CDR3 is TGTGCCAGCAGCGGACAGGGGGCTGAAGCTTTCTTT. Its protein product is CASSGQGAEAFF.

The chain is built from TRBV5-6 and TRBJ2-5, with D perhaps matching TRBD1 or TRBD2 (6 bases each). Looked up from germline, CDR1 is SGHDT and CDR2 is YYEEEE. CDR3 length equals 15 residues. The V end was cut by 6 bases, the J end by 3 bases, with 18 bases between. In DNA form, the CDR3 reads TGTGCCAGCAAGGGTTGGGGGGCCCCGGAAGAGACCCAGTACTTC. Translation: CASKGWGAPEETQYF.

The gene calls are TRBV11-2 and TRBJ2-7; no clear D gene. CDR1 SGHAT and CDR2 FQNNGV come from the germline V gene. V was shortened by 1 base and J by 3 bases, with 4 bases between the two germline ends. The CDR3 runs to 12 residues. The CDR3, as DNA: TGTGCCAGCAGCTTAGTTCACTACGAGCAGTACTTC. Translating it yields CASSLVHYEQYF.

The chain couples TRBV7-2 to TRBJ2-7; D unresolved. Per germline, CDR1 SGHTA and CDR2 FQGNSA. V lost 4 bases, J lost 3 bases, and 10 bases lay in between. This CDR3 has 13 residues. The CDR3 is CASSYGPDYEQYF. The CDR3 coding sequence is TGTGCCAGCAGCTATGGACCGGACTACGAGCAGTACTTC.

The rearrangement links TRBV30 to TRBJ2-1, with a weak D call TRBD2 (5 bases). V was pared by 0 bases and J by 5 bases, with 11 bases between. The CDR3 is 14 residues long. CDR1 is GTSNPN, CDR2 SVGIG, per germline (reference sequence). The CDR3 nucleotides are TGTGCCTGGAGTGTACGCCGGGGAGACAATGAGCAGTTCTTC. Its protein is CAWSVRRGDNEQFF.

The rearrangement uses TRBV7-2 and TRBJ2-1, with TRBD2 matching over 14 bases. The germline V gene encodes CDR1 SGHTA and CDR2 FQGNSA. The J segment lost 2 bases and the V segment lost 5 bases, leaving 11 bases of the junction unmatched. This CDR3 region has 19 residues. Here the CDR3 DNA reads TGTGCCAGCAGCCTAGGAGGGACTAGCGGGAGCCGCCCCTACAATGAGCAGTTCTTC. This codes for CASSLGGTSGSRPYNEQFF. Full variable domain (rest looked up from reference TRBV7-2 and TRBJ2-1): GAGVSQSPSNKVTEKGKDVELRCDPISGHTALYWYRQSLGQGLEFLIYFQGNSAPDKSGLPSDRFSAERTGGSVSTLTIQRTQQEDSAVYLCASSLGGTSGSRPYNEQFFGPGTRLTVL.

The CDR3 sequence is CASSDEFEPSSYNEQFF. CDR3 bases: TGTGCCAGCAGTGACGAATTCGAACCTTCCTCCTACAATGAGCAGTTCTTC. The chain couples TRBV6-4 to TRBJ2-1; D is undetermined. Germline V CDR1 and CDR2: MRHNA, SNTAGT. Trimming left V 2 bases short and J 0 bases short, with 14 bases between. This CDR3 spans 17 amino acids.

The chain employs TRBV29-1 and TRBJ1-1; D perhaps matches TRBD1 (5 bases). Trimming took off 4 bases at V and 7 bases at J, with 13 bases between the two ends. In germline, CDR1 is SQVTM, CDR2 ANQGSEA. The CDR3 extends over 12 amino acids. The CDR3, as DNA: TGCAGCGTTGTTTGGGGAGGGGTTGAAGCTTTCTTT. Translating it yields CSVVWGGVEAFF.

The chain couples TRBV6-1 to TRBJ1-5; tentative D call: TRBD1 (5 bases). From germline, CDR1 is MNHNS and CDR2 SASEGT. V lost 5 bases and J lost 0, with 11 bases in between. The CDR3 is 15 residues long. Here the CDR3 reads CASSLGRHSNQPQHF. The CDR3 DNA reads TGTGCCAGCAGTTTGGGACGCCATAGCAATCAGCCCCAGCATTTT.

CDR3 in amino acids: CAWRVSDRGGGYTF. The CDR3 DNA is TGTGCCTGGAGGGTGTCCGACAGGGGAGGAGGCTACACCTTC. The gene calls are TRBV30 and TRBJ1-2; 8 nucleotides align to TRBD1. CDR3 length equals 14 residues. Germline V gives CDR1 GTSNPN, CDR2 SVGIG (reference sequence). V was clipped by 3 bases and J by 8 bases; unmatched bases: 11. The full variable domain, its missing parts supplied by reference TRBV30 and TRBJ1-2, is SQTIHQWPATLVQPVGSPLSLECTVEGTSNPNLYWYRQAAGRGLQLLFYSVGIGQISSEVPQNLSASRPQDRQFILSSKKLLLSDSGFYLCAWRVSDRGGGYTFGSGTRLTVV.

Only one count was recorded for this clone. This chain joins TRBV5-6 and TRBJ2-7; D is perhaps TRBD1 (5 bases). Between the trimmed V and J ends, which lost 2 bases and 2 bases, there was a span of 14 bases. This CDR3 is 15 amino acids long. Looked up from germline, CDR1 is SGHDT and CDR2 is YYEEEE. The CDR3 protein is CASSFRGARAYEQYF. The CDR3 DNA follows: TGTGCCAGCAGCTTTCGTGGGGCCCGGGCCTACGAGCAGTACTTC.

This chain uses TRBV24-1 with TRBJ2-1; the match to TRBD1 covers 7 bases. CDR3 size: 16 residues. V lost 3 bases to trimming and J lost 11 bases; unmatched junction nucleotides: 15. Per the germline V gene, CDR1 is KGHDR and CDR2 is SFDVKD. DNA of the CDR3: TGTGCCACCAGTGATACCGGGACAGATCCTATAGAGAAGCAGTTCTTC. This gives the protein CATSDTGTDPIEKQFF.

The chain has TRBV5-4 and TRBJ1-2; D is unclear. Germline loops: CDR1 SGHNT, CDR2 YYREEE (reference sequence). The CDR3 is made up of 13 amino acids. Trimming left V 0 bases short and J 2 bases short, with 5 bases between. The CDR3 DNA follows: TGTGCCAGCAGCTTGGCAGAAAACTATGGCTACACCTTC. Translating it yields CASSLAENYGYTF. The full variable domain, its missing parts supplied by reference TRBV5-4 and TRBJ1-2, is ETGVTQSPTHLIKTRGQQVTLRCSSQSGHNTVSWYQQALGQGPQFIFQYYREEENGRGNFPPRFSGLQFPNYSSELNVNALELDDSALYLCASSLAENYGYTFGSGTRLTVV.

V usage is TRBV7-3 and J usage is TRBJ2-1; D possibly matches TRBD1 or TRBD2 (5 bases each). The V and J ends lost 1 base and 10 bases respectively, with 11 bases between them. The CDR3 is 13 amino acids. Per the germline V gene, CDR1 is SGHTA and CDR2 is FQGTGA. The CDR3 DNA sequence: TGTGCCAGCAGCTTAATGGGGGAAGGGGAGCAGTTCTTC. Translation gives CASSLMGEGEQFF.

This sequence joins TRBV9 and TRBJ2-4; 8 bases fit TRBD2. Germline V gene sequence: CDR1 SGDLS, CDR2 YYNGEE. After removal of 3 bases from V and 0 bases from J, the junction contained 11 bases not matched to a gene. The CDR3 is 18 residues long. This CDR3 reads CASSAGGSGNLAKNIQYF. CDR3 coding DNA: TGTGCCAGCAGCGCTGGAGGTAGCGGGAATTTAGCCAAAAACATTCAGTACTTC.

The CDR3 nucleotides are TGTGCCAGCAGCTTAGAGCGGGACAGGGTGAGGCCCCAGCATTTT. It translates to CASSLERDRVRPQHF. The genes are TRBV7-8 and TRBJ1-5; 9 nucleotides align to TRBD1. CDR3 length equals 15 residues. Germline lookup yields CDR1 SGHVS and CDR2 FQNEAQ. J gave up 9 bases and V 1 base, and 7 bases lay outside the gene matches.

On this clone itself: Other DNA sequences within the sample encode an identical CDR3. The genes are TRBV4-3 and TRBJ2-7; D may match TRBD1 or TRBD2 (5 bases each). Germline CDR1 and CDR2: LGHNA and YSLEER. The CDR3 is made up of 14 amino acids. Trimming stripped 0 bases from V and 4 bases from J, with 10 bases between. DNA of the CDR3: TGCGCCAGCAGCCAAGATCGGGGCTCTTACGAGCAGTACTTC. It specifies CASSQDRGSYEQYF.

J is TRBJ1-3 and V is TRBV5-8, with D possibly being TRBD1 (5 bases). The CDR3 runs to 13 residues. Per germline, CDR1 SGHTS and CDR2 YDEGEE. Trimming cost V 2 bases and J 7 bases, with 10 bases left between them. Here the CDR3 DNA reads TGTGCCAGCAGCTTCCGGGGGTCCAACACCATATATTTT. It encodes CASSFRGSNTIYF.

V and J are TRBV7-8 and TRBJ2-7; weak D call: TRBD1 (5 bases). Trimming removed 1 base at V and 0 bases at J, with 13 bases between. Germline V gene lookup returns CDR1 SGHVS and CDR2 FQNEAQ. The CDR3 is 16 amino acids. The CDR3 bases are TGTGCCAGCAGCTTAGAGGTGGGGCCCCGCTCCTACGAGCAGTACTTC. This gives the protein CASSLEVGPRSYEQYF.

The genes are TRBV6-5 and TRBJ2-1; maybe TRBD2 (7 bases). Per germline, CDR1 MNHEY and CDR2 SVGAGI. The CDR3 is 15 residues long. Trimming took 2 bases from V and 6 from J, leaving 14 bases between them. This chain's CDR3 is CASSYRGALPNEQFF. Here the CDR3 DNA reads TGTGCCAGCAGTTACCGGGGGGCCCTCCCCAATGAGCAGTTCTTC.